A selection of T cell receptor beta chains follows, all from one sample in a study of regulatory T cells in long-lasting Graves disease. TCRdb re-called the multiplex PCR reads with MiXCR, one entry per CDR3 protein. Among 400,000 to 500,000 distinct CDR3 sequences listed, about 15% were seen once. This same sample was also part of a study on T cells in Graves' hyperthyroidism and ophthalmopathy.

The starting material was peripheral blood mononuclear cells (PBMCs), obtained at new diagnosis, from a patient treated with antithyroid drugs. The receptors shown here come from a middle-aged woman with Graves disease. The CDR3 runs from the conserved cysteine through the conserved F or W. Each record gives: V gene, CDR3 length, clone size, CDR3 protein. Clone sizes are given selectively: once, few, many, or a class where the clone is expanded.

TRBV28 11 many CASSFRGEQYF
TRBV5-5 14 - CASRRQGSLETQYF
TRBV6-1 15 few CASRTLAGDTYEQYF
TRBV7-2 14 - CASSPGQDHSPLHF
TRBV28 16 few CASSYILAGEADTQYF
TRBV6-1 11 many CASSNTGELFF
TRBV19 13 - CASSMGGDSPLHF
TRBV6-1 15 many CASRSTVYLPDTQYF
TRBV12-3/TRBV12-4 14 many CASSLGKFNSPLHF
TRBV29-1 14 few CSVPGAERANVLTF
TRBV11-2 12 many CASSSDTHEQYF
TRBV25-1 18 - CASSEYLLTGSVTDTQYF
TRBV7-9 18 few CASSLDGQGWVSYTEAFF
TRBV28 15 many CASTPRGTRYNEQFF
TRBV2 14 many CASSETDRANGYTF
TRBV27 18 many CASSPGQGAFSGANVLTF
TRBV4-1 16 few CASSPLRDREGRPQHF
TRBV28 13 few CASSSGGTNEQFF
TRBV20-1 13 many CSARWGVGYGYTF
TRBV5-1 13 few CASQPRGGQEQYF
TRBV5-1 15 - CASSYLSGSRGEQFF
TRBV5-1 13 - CASSAQRDGEQYF
TRBV10-3 13 many CATGTGSSYEQYF
TRBV3-1 11 - CASSQDTLRYF
TRBV4-1 13 few CASSPERQETQYF
TRBV5-5 14 - CASSPQGLLYEQYF
TRBV15 15 many CATSRDREVGNEQFF